These 23 T cell receptor beta chains share one sample of origin, sequenced in a study of molecular identifiers for immune sequencing clone quantification. In TCRdb, the PCR reads were re-called with MiXCR into one record per CDR3 protein. The sample lists around 300,000 distinct CDR3 sequences; roughly 23% were seen once. The sequenced material came from naive CD8+ T cells from blood, with Jurkat cell RNA spiked in. Subset meaning: FACS-sorted CD8+CD4-CCR7+CD45RA+ naive T cells. Source of these receptors: a human donor in good health. Some libraries in this study had Jurkat cell RNA spiked in.

This clonotype was seen repeatedly, ten times or more. The gene calls are TRBV5-1 and TRBJ1-4; unclear D gene. The V gene's germline CDR1 is SGHRS and CDR2 YFSETQ. The CDR3 loop spans 15 amino acids. V was trimmed by 0 bases and J by 7 bases, leaving 13 bases between them. Here the CDR3 reads CASSLDPLQREKLFF. The CDR3 DNA sequence: TGCGCCAGCAGCTTGGATCCACTCCAGCGTGAAAAACTGTTTTTT.

As to this clonotype: A much larger clone differs from this one at a single base, so this may be a read error. The chain uses TRBV28 and TRBJ1-5, with no clear D. Germline V lookup: CDR1 MDHEN, CDR2 SYDVKM. The CDR3 extends over 14 amino acids. The CDR3 nucleotides read TGTGCCTGCAGTTTACCGGATTTGTTTCAGCCCCAGCATTTT. Translation gives CACSLPDLFQPQHF.

With respect to this clonotype: A much larger clone differs by one base, so this may be a read error. The V gene is TRBV29-1, the J gene TRBJ2-5; D is ambiguous. CDR3 length: 13 amino acids. Between the trimmed V and J ends, which lost 8 bases and 5 bases, there was a span of 18 bases. CDR1 SQVTM and CDR2 ANQGSEA come from the germline V gene. This CDR3 is CSIFTATGETQYF. The CDR3 coding sequence is TGCAGCATCTTCACAGCGACCGGCGAGACCCAGTACTTC.

The table lists this clonotype with many counts. The CDR3 loop reads CASSLQIGTGLYGYTF. For the CDR3, the DNA is TGTGCCAGCAGCTTACAAATCGGGACAGGCCTCTATGGCTACACCTTC. V usage is TRBV13 and J usage is TRBJ1-2; 8 nucleotides align to TRBD1. Germline values: CDR1 PRHDT, CDR2 FYEKMQ (reference sequence). The junction had 9 bases not matched to a gene; V was cut back by 2 bases and J by 4 bases. The CDR3 sequence is 16 residues long.

A remark on this clonotype: A clone one base away is much larger, so this may be a read error. This chain connects TRBV10-3 to TRBJ1-1; weak D call: TRBD1 (6 bases). CDR1 ENHRY and CDR2 SYGVKD come from the germline V gene. The ends were cut back, 2 bases at V and 8 bases at J, with 9 bases in the middle. This CDR3 spans 12 amino acids. The CDR3 DNA reads TGTGCCATCAGTGAGCCCGGGACAGAAGCTTTCTTT. This sequence encodes CAISEPGTEAFF.

This clonotype was seen only a few times. This chain joins TRBV7-8 and TRBJ1-3, with D perhaps TRBD1 (6 bases). V was pared by 5 bases and J by 0 bases, with 14 bases between. The CDR3 covers 16 residues. Looked up from germline, CDR1 is SGHVS and CDR2 is FQNEAQ. The DNA for the CDR3 is TGTGCCAGCAGCAGTAACAGGGAACGCTCTGGAAACACCATATATTTT. This translates into CASSSNRERSGNTIYF.

J is TRBJ1-1 and V is TRBV5-1; D not resolved. The germline gives CDR1 SGHRS, CDR2 YFSETQ. The length of the CDR3 is 12 residues. Between the trimmed V and J ends, which lost 7 bases and 4 bases, there was a span of 11 bases. CDR3 loop: CASGRSGTEAFF. CDR3 bases: TGCGCCAGCGGACGGTCGGGCACTGAAGCTTTCTTT.

This clonotype was observed a handful of times. V is TRBV24-1 and J is TRBJ2-1; TRBD2 matches 7 bases. The CDR3 spans 17 residues. CDR1 is KGHDR and CDR2 is SFDVKD in the germline V gene. The J segment lost 0 bases and the V segment lost 5 bases, leaving 9 bases of the junction unmatched. CDR3 protein: CATSVGGSYPSYNEQFF. DNA for the CDR3: TGTGCCACCAGTGTGGGAGGGTCATACCCCTCCTACAATGAGCAGTTCTTC.

This clonotype was recorded many times. The chain has TRBV4-3 and TRBJ2-1, with TRBD2 matching over 10 bases. This CDR3 is built from 15 residues. Germline V gene data show CDR1 as LGHNA and CDR2 as YSLEER. After removal of 4 bases from V and 4 bases from J, the junction contained 4 bases not matched to a gene. The CDR3 reads CASSPGTSDYNEQFF. CDR3 DNA sequence: TGCGCCAGCAGCCCGGGGACTAGCGATTACAATGAGCAGTTCTTC.

This clonotype was counted a few times. V and J are TRBV5-1 and TRBJ2-3; the D gene could be TRBD1 or TRBD2 (6 bases each). Trimming removed 7 bases at V and 6 bases at J, with 18 bases between. CDR1 is SGHRS and CDR2 is YFSETQ in the germline V gene. The CDR3 totals 14 residues. The CDR3 is CASAPWGAGDTQYF. In nucleotides, the CDR3 is TGCGCCAGCGCCCCCTGGGGGGCTGGTGATACGCAGTATTTT.

In this sample, this clonotype turned up a few times. This chain joins TRBV14 and TRBJ2-1; 7 nucleotides line up with TRBD1. V trimming: 3 bases; J trimming: 2 bases; junction bases outside the gene matches: 4. Germline-derived CDR1 and CDR2 are SGHDN and FVKESK. This CDR3 is 15 amino acids long. The CDR3 DNA reads as TGTGCCAGCAGCCAGAACAGGGGCCCCTACAATGAGCAGTTCTTC. Translated, it gives CASSQNRGPYNEQFF.

This clonotype was observed a handful of times. The CDR3 here is CASSVGAEGYEQYF. CDR3 nucleotide sequence: TGTGCCAGCAGCGTAGGGGCCGAAGGGTACGAGCAGTACTTC. The rearrangement links TRBV9 to TRBJ2-7; D call uncertain. Germline assignment: CDR1 SGDLS and CDR2 YYNGEE. Trimming pared 0 bases from V and 4 bases from J, leaving 11 bases between. The CDR3 covers 14 residues.

This chain uses TRBV14 with TRBJ2-7; D is unclear. The germline V gene encodes CDR1 SGHDN and CDR2 FVKESK. Trimming pared 0 bases from V and 6 bases from J, leaving 9 bases between. The length of the CDR3 is 13 residues. The CDR3 bases are TGTGCCAGCAGCCAAGACGGTCGCTCCGAGCAGTACTTC. Translation: CASSQDGRSEQYF.

In regard to this clonotype: With a much larger clone just one base away, this may be a read error. The chain carries TRBV29-1 and TRBJ2-3, with D possibly matching TRBD2 (7 bases). V lost 7 bases to trimming and J lost 2 bases, with 13 bases between them. CDR1 is SQVTM, CDR2 ANQGSEA, per germline. The CDR3 runs to 13 residues. CDR3 nucleotide sequence: TGCAGCGCTGGGGGGGGCAACACAGATACGCAGTATTTT. Its translation: CSAGGGNTDTQYF.

This clonotype was counted at least ten times. This sequence joins TRBV7-9 and TRBJ2-1; 11 bases line up with TRBD2. Unmatched junction bases numbered 5, after V lost 5 bases and J lost 2 bases. CDR1 is SEHNR and CDR2 is FQNEAQ in the germline V gene (reference sequence). CDR3 length equals 16 residues. The CDR3 nucleotides are TGTGCCAGCAGCCAGACTAGCGGGGAAACCTACAATGAGCAGTTCTTC. This encodes CASSQTSGETYNEQFF.

This sequence joins TRBV7-2 and TRBJ1-1, with D perhaps TRBD1 (5 bases). The CDR3 is made up of 16 amino acids. Germline V gene lookup returns CDR1 SGHTA and CDR2 FQGNSA. The ends were cut back, 3 bases at V and 0 bases at J, with 14 bases in the middle. The CDR3 here is CASSFGPQDLNTEAFF. The DNA of the CDR3 is TGTGCCAGCAGCTTCGGACCACAGGATTTGAACACTGAAGCTTTCTTT.

The CDR3 spells CASSGLAGLLETQYF. The CDR3 nucleotides read TGTGCCAGCAGCGGACTAGCGGGGCTCCTTGAGACCCAGTACTTC. The chain combines TRBV7-9 with TRBJ2-5; 12 nucleotides line up with TRBD2. The CDR3 spans 15 residues. The V segment lost 5 bases and the J segment 5 bases; nucleotides outside the gene matches: 6. Per the germline V gene, CDR1 is SEHNR and CDR2 is FQNEAQ (reference sequence).

V is TRBV6-2 or TRBV6-3 and J is TRBJ1-1; D is undetermined. This CDR3 is 13 amino acids long. V lost 7 bases to trimming and J lost 2 bases, with 11 bases between them. CDR1 and CDR2 (germline): MNHEY, SVGEGT. CDR3: CASKVTKNTEAFF. CDR3 coding DNA: TGTGCCAGCAAAGTAACCAAAAACACTGAAGCTTTCTTT.

This clonotype appeared a few times. V gene TRBV4-3 combines with J gene TRBJ2-7; 16 nucleotides line up with TRBD2. The CDR3 is 19 residues long. V lost 0 bases, J lost 3 bases, and 8 bases stayed unmatched. Germline V gene sequence: CDR1 LGHNA, CDR2 YSLEER. The CDR3 spells CASSQELGLAGGPHYEQYF. The CDR3 nucleotides read TGCGCCAGCAGCCAAGAGTTGGGACTAGCGGGAGGGCCGCACTACGAGCAGTACTTC.

This clonotype came up a few times. The J gene is TRBJ1-2, the V gene TRBV7-9; possibly TRBD1 for D (6 bases). CDR3 length: 14 residues. Trimming stripped 3 bases from V and 6 bases from J, with 14 bases between. Germline V gene data show CDR1 as SEHNR and CDR2 as FQNEAQ (reference sequence). CDR3 sequence (DNA): TGTGCCAGCAGCTTGGACAGTCGCCTACATGGCTACACCTTC. The encoded protein is CASSLDSRLHGYTF. Using reference TRBV7-9 and TRBJ1-2 for the parts outside the CDR3, the full variable domain is DTGVSQNPRHKITKRGQNVTFRCDPISEHNRLYWYRQTLGQGPEFLTYFQNEAQLEKSRLLSDRFSAERPKGSFSTLEIQRTEQGDSAMYLCASSLDSRLHGYTFGSGTRLTVV.

A note on this clonotype: At one of its ends the junction is not consistent with the germline gene, which may arise from a read error. J is TRBJ2-3 and V is TRBV4-1; weak D call: TRBD2 (5 bases). Germline lookup yields CDR1 MGHRA and CDR2 YSYEKL. The CDR3 sequence is 13 residues long. This chain's CDR3 is CASGQDYQDTQYF. The CDR3 nucleotides are TGCGCCAGCGGCCAAGACTATCAGGATACGCAGTATTTT.

J is TRBJ1-2 and V is TRBV29-1, with D maybe TRBD1 (5 bases). Germline V CDR1 and CDR2: SQVTM, ANQGSEA. This CDR3 region has 13 residues. Trimming pared 4 bases from V and 4 bases from J, leaving 13 bases between. The CDR3 DNA follows: TGCAGCGTTGTTGGGGGAGAGTCCTATGGCTACACCTTC. Encoded protein: CSVVGGESYGYTF.

The sample holds many counts of this clonotype. The chain employs TRBV29-1 and TRBJ2-7; perhaps TRBD2 as D (6 bases). Trimming cost V 2 bases and J 6 bases, with 14 bases left between them. Germline V lookup: CDR1 SQVTM, CDR2 ANQGSEA. The CDR3 contains 13 residues. CDR3 protein: CSVEFGGLGEQYF. The CDR3 bases are TGCAGCGTTGAATTTGGGGGGTTGGGCGAGCAGTACTTC.